This TCR beta chain was sequenced during a study of radiation and T cells in renal cell carcinoma. Study-level findings and limits: Baseline intratumoral clonotype presence is unknown without pretreatment biopsies.

The time point denotes: baseline pretreatment blood. As to treatment: 15 Gy SBRT to primary tumor, nephrectomy 4 weeks later. After SBRT, blood was collected at 2 and 4 weeks, plus baseline. Clear cell pathology was present in this patient's renal cell carcinoma. Points on this clone: Antigen: not known.

The length of the CDR3 is 16 residues. Trimming at V came to 4 bases and at J to 4 bases, leaving 8 bases not matched to a gene. In germline, CDR1 is LNHDA, CDR2 SQIVND (reference sequence). This table comes from immunoSEQ multiplex PCR, and its TCRdb copy is limited to in-frame clones, with some not included. The sample consists of roughly 100,000 clones, 82% of them appearing once. The chain couples TRBV19 to TRBJ2-1, with 9 bases matching TRBD2. The material was blood, obtained from a patient whose treatment included radiotherapy and nephrectomy. The origin of this receptor is a man aged 60-69 years with renal cell carcinoma. The CDR3: CASSKGWGLAYNEQFF. The CDR3 bases are TGTGCCAGTAGTAAGGGCTGGGGACTAGCTTACAATGAGCAGTTCTTC.